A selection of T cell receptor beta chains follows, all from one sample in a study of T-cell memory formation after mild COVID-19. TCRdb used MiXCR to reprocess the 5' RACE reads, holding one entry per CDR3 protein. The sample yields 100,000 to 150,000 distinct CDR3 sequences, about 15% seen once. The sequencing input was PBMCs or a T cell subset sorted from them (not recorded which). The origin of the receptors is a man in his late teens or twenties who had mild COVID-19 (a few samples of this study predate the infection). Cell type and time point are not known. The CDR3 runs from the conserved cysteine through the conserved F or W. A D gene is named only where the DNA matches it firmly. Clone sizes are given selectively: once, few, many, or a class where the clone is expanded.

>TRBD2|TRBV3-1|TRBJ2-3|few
TGTGCCAGCAGCCAAGACAAGACTAGCTCCCCGCAGTATTTT
CASSQDKTSSPQYF
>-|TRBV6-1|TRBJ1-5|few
TGTGCCAGCAGTGCAGGGATTCAGCCCCAGCATTTT
CASSAGIQPQHF
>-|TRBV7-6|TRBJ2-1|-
TGTGCCAGCAGCTTAGCACTAGTAGTTGGTGAGCAGTTCTTC
CASSLALVVGEQFF
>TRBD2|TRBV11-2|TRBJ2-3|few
TGTGCCAGCAGACACGGTCTAGCGGCTAGCACAGATACGCAGTATTTT
CASRHGLAASTDTQYF
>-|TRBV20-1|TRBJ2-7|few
TGCAGTGCTAGTTCGGACAGTTGGAGCTCCTACGAGCAGTACTTC
CSASSDSWSSYEQYF
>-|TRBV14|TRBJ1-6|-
TGTGCCAGCAGCCAGGGACGAGTTGCAAATAATTCACCCCTCCACTTT
CASSQGRVANNSPLHF
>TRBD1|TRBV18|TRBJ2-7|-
TGTGCCAGCTCAGCATCCGGGACAGAGCCAAGGGGACCCTACGAGCAGTACTTC
CASSASGTEPRGPYEQYF
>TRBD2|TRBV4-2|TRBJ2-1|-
TGTGCCAGCAGCCGCCCAACTAGCGGGGGTGCGGGACGGGAGCAGTTCTTC
CASSRPTSGGAGREQFF
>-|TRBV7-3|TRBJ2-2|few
TGTGCCAGCAGCTTACGGGCTACCGCGAACACCGGGGAGCTGTTTTTT
CASSLRATANTGELFF
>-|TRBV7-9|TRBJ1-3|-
TGTGCCAGCAGCTTAGTTTGGCGCTCTGGAAACACCATATATTTT
CASSLVWRSGNTIYF